The 14 T cell receptor beta chains below come from one sample, sequenced in a study of T cell repertoires in cytomegalovirus infection. TCRdb called the reads again in MiXCR, with one record for every CDR3 protein. The data hold around 300,000 distinct CDR3 sequences, with about 20% observed a single time. No antigen has been identified for these receptors. Sequenced here: cultured PBMCs, sampled from culture after CMV antigen stimulation. Receptors were obtained from a human donor in good health (CMV status not recorded). Some clones in this sample may be carry-over from other donors' samples.

The chain couples TRBV10-2 to TRBJ2-5; the D call may be TRBD1 or TRBD2 (6 bases each). The CDR3 runs 23 residues. The V gene lost 6 bases and the J gene lost 1 base, with 39 bases spanning the gap. Germline lookup yields CDR1 WSHSY and CDR2 SAAADI. The CDR3 DNA reads TGCGCCAGCAGCCCCCGCAGCCATAGGGGGGCCCGAACGAGGTCAAGAACCCAAGAGACCCAGTACTTC. This gives the protein CASSPRSHRGARTRSRTQETQYF.

The rearrangement uses TRBV5-1 and TRBJ2-5, with 11 bases matching TRBD1. The junction had 12 bases not matched to a gene; V was cut back by 6 bases and J by 2 bases. Germline CDR1 reads SGHRS; CDR2 reads YFSETQ. This CDR3 is built from 17 residues. The CDR3 loop is CASNKGTGGPSQETQYF. The DNA of the CDR3 is TGCGCCAGCAACAAAGGGACAGGGGGTCCATCACAAGAGACCCAGTACTTC.

In its sample, this clonotype was seen many times. The chain employs TRBV6-2 or TRBV6-3 and TRBJ2-7; 13 positions agree with TRBD2. J gave up 3 bases and V 0 bases, and 8 bases lay outside the gene matches. The CDR3 loop spans 18 amino acids. Germline assignment: CDR1 MNHEY and CDR2 SVGEGT. CDR3 protein: CASSYSWTSGSLGYEQYF. The DNA for the CDR3 is TGTGCCAGCAGTTACTCCTGGACTAGCGGGAGTTTGGGCTACGAGCAGTACTTC.

This clonotype was detected a few times. The chain couples TRBV12-3 or TRBV12-4 to TRBJ1-5, with TRBD1 as a possible D gene (5 bases). The CDR3 totals 14 residues. Trimming shortened V by 3 bases and J by 6 bases, and 12 bases separated the two germline ends. As DNA, the CDR3 is TGTGCCAGCAGTTTTGAAGGGGAGGGTCAGCCCCAGCATTTT. This codes for CASSFEGEGQPQHF.

The rearrangement uses TRBV29-1 and TRBJ2-6; 12 bases are shared with TRBD2. Germline values: CDR1 SQVTM, CDR2 ANQGSEA. V lost 6 bases and J lost 2; bases outside the gene matches: 2. The CDR3 is made up of 15 amino acids. The CDR3: CSVTSGSTGANVLTF. In DNA, the CDR3 is TGCAGCGTGACTAGCGGGAGTACTGGGGCCAACGTCCTGACTTTC.

In its sample, this clonotype was seen many times. The chain has TRBV10-3 and TRBJ1-4; 7 bases match TRBD1. CDR1 ENHRY and CDR2 SYGVKD come from the germline V gene. The trim removed 6 bases at V and 4 bases at J, leaving 5 bases unmatched. The CDR3 has 14 residues. This CDR3 is CAIRGDRSNEKLFF. In DNA form, the CDR3 reads TGTGCCATCAGGGGGGACAGAAGTAATGAAAAACTGTTTTTT.

CDR3 loop: CASSRGLRGEAFF. The CDR3 region has the DNA TGTGCCAGCTCACGAGGACTTAGAGGTGAAGCTTTCTTT. This rearrangement joins TRBV18 to TRBJ1-1, with unresolved D. The CDR3 loop spans 13 amino acids. The germline V and J ends were trimmed by 4 bases and 7 bases, with 13 bases remaining between them. Germline V gives CDR1 KGHSH, CDR2 LQKENI.

The V and J genes are TRBV15 and TRBJ1-2, with 9 bases lining up with TRBD1. CDR1 is LNHNV, CDR2 YYDKDF, per germline (reference sequence). The CDR3 consists of 13 residues. V shed 7 bases and J 3 bases; nucleotides not matched to a gene: 3. CDR3 nucleotide sequence: TGTGCCACCAATCGACAGGGGGACTATGGCTACACCTTC. Translation gives CATNRQGDYGYTF.

The V and J genes are TRBV19 and TRBJ1-1, with TRBD1 matching over 12 bases. J was trimmed by 11 bases and V by 7 bases; bases with no gene match: 8. Germline assignment: CDR1 LNHDA and CDR2 SQIVND (reference sequence). This CDR3 comprises 13 residues. The CDR3: CASTPGTGGLAFF. The DNA of the CDR3 is TGTGCCAGTACCCCCGGGACAGGGGGCCTTGCTTTCTTT.

This clonotype was detected many times. The chain uses TRBV7-2 and TRBJ1-2, with D perhaps TRBD1 (6 bases). The CDR3 has 15 residues. V shed 1 base and J shed 8 bases, with 17 bases lying between them. The germline gives CDR1 SGHTA, CDR2 FQGNSA. The CDR3: CASSLVGGRTRGYTF. CDR3 bases: TGTGCCAGCAGCTTAGTAGGGGGGCGAACTAGGGGCTACACCTTC. The full variable domain, its missing parts supplied by reference TRBV7-2 and TRBJ1-2, is GAGVSQSPSNKVTEKGKDVELRCDPISGHTALYWYRQSLGQGLEFLIYFQGNSAPDKSGLPSDRFSAERTGGSVSTLTIQRTQQEDSAVYLCASSLVGGRTRGYTFGSGTRLTVV.

The rearrangement joins TRBV4-1 to TRBJ1-4; D is unresolved. CDR1 and CDR2 from the germline V gene are MGHRA and YSYEKL. This CDR3 has 16 residues. The germline V and J ends were trimmed by 1 base and 7 bases, with 16 bases remaining between them. Written as DNA, the CDR3 is TGCGCCAGCAGCCAAGCATTCACTCGGCCGTTTGAAAAACTGTTTTTT. It specifies CASSQAFTRPFEKLFF.

This clonotype was counted only a few times. Written as DNA, the CDR3 is TGTGCCACCGACCGGGGGGATGGAGATACGCAGTATTTT. Protein sequence: CATDRGDGDTQYF. The chain employs TRBV12-3 or TRBV12-4 and TRBJ2-3; 7 bases map to TRBD2. Unmatched junction bases numbered 9, after V lost 10 bases and J lost 5 bases. This CDR3 has 13 amino acids.

V gene TRBV27 combines with J gene TRBJ2-7; TRBD1 matches at 10 bases. This CDR3 has 15 amino acids. The germline gives CDR1 MNHEY, CDR2 SMNVEV (reference sequence). The ends lost 5 bases at V and 6 bases at J; junction bases unmatched: 10. CDR3 amino acids: CASSLTRQGAAEQYV. The CDR3 region has the DNA TGTGCCAGCAGTCTCACCCGACAGGGGGCGGCCGAGCAGTACGTC.

V gene TRBV10-2 combines with J gene TRBJ2-6; a possible D gene is TRBD1 (6 bases). The CDR3 runs to 17 residues. Trimming stripped 3 bases from V and 0 bases from J, with 12 bases between. The germline gives CDR1 WSHSY, CDR2 SAAADI. DNA for the CDR3: TGCGCCAGCAGTGAACGGGGACACCGCTCTGGGGCCAACGTCCTGACTTTC. Translation gives CASSERGHRSGANVLTF.